These 27 T cell receptor beta chains were all obtained from the same sample, sequenced in a study of blood T cell repertoires in COVID-19. Sequenced by immunoSEQ multiplex PCR; TCRdb stores in-frame clones only, minus some. Among about 250,000 clones listed, roughly 86% were seen once. The specimen was peripheral blood. The receptors originated from an older woman who had recovered from COVID-19.

This clone is a singleton in its sample. The genes are TRBV5-1 and TRBJ1-3; 8 nucleotides align to TRBD1. V shed 4 bases and J 2 bases; nucleotides not matched to a gene: 5. The CDR3 totals 15 residues. The germline CDR1 and CDR2 sequences are SGHRS and YFSETQ. The CDR3 loop is CASSPLTGAGNTIYF. Here the CDR3 DNA reads TGCGCCAGCAGCCCATTGACAGGGGCTGGAAACACCATATATTTT.

Only a few counts were recorded for this clone. This sequence joins TRBV27 and TRBJ1-2, with 7 positions matching TRBD1. With V trimmed by 2 bases and J by 4 bases, 7 bases remained unmatched. This CDR3 contains 15 residues. CDR1 and CDR2 from the germline V gene are MNHEY and SMNVEV (reference sequence). CDR3 sequence (DNA): TGTGCCAGCAGTTTACGGGGGACAGCAACCTATGGCTACACCTTC. Its protein is CASSLRGTATYGYTF.

CDR3 amino acids: CASREINRDGASSGYGYTF. In DNA form, the CDR3 reads TGTGCCAGCAGGGAAATTAACAGGGATGGTGCTTCTAGTGGCTATGGCTACACCTTC. The gene calls are TRBV7-9 and TRBJ1-2; D perhaps matches TRBD1 (6 bases). Deletions cut 6 bases from V and 4 bases from J, with 30 bases between. The CDR3 contains 19 residues. Germline CDR1 reads SEHNR; CDR2 reads FQNEAQ (reference sequence).

The rearrangement joins TRBV27 to TRBJ1-6; D gene ambiguous. V lost 6 bases to trimming and J lost 0 bases, with 6 bases between them. The CDR3 spans 14 residues. Germline V gene data show CDR1 as MNHEY and CDR2 as SMNVEV (reference sequence). CDR3 sequence (DNA): TGTGCCAGCAGAGACTTCTCCTATAATTCACCCCTCCACTTT. This sequence encodes CASRDFSYNSPLHF.

The rearrangement joins TRBV20-1 to TRBJ2-2; D not resolved. V lost 3 bases and J lost 8, with 13 bases in between. The CDR3 totals 13 residues. CDR1 is DFQATT and CDR2 is SNEGSKA in the germline V gene (reference sequence). CDR3 DNA sequence: TGCAGTGCTAGTCATCCGGTTCCGGGGGAGCTGTTTTTT. Residues: CSASHPVPGELFF.

The J gene is TRBJ2-6, the V gene TRBV7-9; the D gene is possibly TRBD2 (5 bases). Trimming left V 6 bases short and J 3 bases short, with 12 bases between. The CDR3 runs to 15 residues. CDR1 and CDR2 from the germline V gene are SEHNR and FQNEAQ (reference sequence). This chain's CDR3 is CASSHTRDGANVLTF. CDR3 nucleotide sequence: TGTGCCAGCAGTCATACCCGGGATGGGGCCAACGTCCTGACTTTC.

The chain uses TRBV21-1 and TRBJ1-2; the D call of TRBD1 is as the table states it, not checked on the DNA. TRBV21-1 is a documented pseudogene. The CDR3 spans 14 residues. The CDR3 here is CASSMPGQRYGYTF. The DNA for the CDR3 is TGTGCCAGCAGCATGCCGGGACAGCGCTATGGCTACACCTTC.

The chain joins TRBV7-8 to TRBJ2-2; no definite D call. V gave up 4 bases and J gave up 8 bases, with 11 bases separating them. The CDR3 sequence is 13 residues long. From germline, CDR1 is SGHVS and CDR2 FQNEAQ. The CDR3 protein is CASSYTTAGELFF. In DNA, the CDR3 is TGTGCCAGCAGCTATACTACGGCGGGGGAGCTGTTTTTT.

The chain has TRBV7-2 and TRBJ2-7, with 7 bases fitting TRBD2. V shed 5 bases and J 2 bases; nucleotides not matched to a gene: 12. Germline V lookup: CDR1 SGHTA, CDR2 FQGNSA. The CDR3 has 16 residues. CDR3 loop: CASSKFAPGTTYEQYF. In DNA, the CDR3 is TGTGCCAGCAGCAAGTTCGCCCCAGGGACTACCTACGAGCAGTACTTC. Based on the CDR3 plus reference TRBV7-2 and TRBJ2-7, the full variable domain is GAGVSQSPSNKVTEKGKDVELRCDPISGHTALYWYRQSLGQGLEFLIYFQGNSAPDKSGLPSDRFSAERTGGSVSTLTIQRTQQEDSAVYLCASSKFAPGTTYEQYFGPGTRLTVT.

The chain employs TRBV3-1 (or the pseudogene TRBV3-2) and TRBJ1-4, with D perhaps TRBD1 (5 bases). The CDR3 extends over 12 amino acids. CDR1 LGHDT and CDR2 YNNKEL come from the germline V gene (reference sequence). Trimming left V 1 base short and J 14 bases short, with 11 bases between. This chain's CDR3 is CASSQAGGWLFF. CDR3 sequence (DNA): TGTGCCAGCAGCCAAGCCGGGGGATGGCTGTTTTTT.

This chain links TRBV7-2 with TRBJ1-2, with 11 bases that match TRBD1. Trimming at V came to 5 bases and at J to 7 bases, leaving 9 bases not matched to a gene. Germline CDR1 SGHTA, CDR2 FQGNSA. The CDR3 extends over 15 amino acids. CDR3 region: CASSPNGQGAPGYTF. CDR3 coding DNA: TGTGCCAGCAGCCCAAACGGACAGGGGGCGCCTGGCTACACCTTC.

In this sample, this clone turned up once. The chain employs TRBV3-1 (or the pseudogene TRBV3-2) and TRBJ1-4, with 7 bases lining up with TRBD1. The CDR3 covers 16 residues. Looked up from germline, CDR1 is LGHDT and CDR2 is YNNKEL (reference sequence). The V and J ends lost 1 base and 7 bases, in that order; junction bases with no gene match: 9. CDR3 in DNA: TGTGCCAGCAGCCAAGGATTAGGGGGCCGGGGTGAAAAACTGTTTTTT. Translation gives CASSQGLGGRGEKLFF.

The gene calls are TRBV19 and TRBJ1-3; tentative D call: TRBD1 (5 bases). The CDR3 consists of 15 residues. The germline CDR1 and CDR2 sequences are LNHDA and SQIVND (reference sequence). V shed 10 bases and J shed 2 bases, with 18 bases lying between them. The DNA of the CDR3 is TGTGCCACCGCAGACAGCGCCTTTGCTGGAAACACCATATATTTT. Its protein product is CATADSAFAGNTIYF.

The rearrangement joins TRBV5-1 to TRBJ2-7; TRBD2 aligns across 15 bases. CDR1 is SGHRS, CDR2 YFSETQ, per germline. CDR3 length equals 17 residues. With 4 bases clipped from V and 0 bases from J, the junction kept 5 bases outside the gene matches. The CDR3 here is CASSGRTSGGGSYEQYF. DNA of the CDR3: TGCGCCAGCAGCGGAAGGACTAGCGGGGGGGGCTCCTACGAGCAGTACTTC. The full variable domain, its missing parts supplied by reference TRBV5-1 and TRBJ2-7, is KAGVTQTPRYLIKTRGQQVTLSCSPISGHRSVSWYQQTPGQGLQFLFEYFSETQRNKGNFPGRFSGRQFSNSRSEMNVSTLELGDSALYLCASSGRTSGGGSYEQYFGPGTRLTVT.

The gene calls are TRBV9 and TRBJ1-1; 11 bases align to TRBD1. The CDR3 has 14 amino acids. J was trimmed by 2 bases and V by 7 bases; bases with no gene match: 4. From germline, CDR1 is SGDLS and CDR2 YYNGEE. DNA for the CDR3: TGTGCCAGCGTGGGACAGGGGGGAAACACTGAAGCTTTCTTT. Amino acids: CASVGQGGNTEAFF.

By frequency in the sample, this clone is medium-sized. The J gene is TRBJ2-3, the V gene TRBV6-2 or TRBV6-3; 8 bases line up with TRBD2. Germline values: CDR1 MNHEY, CDR2 SVGEGT. V dropped 4 bases and J dropped 4; count of bases not matched to a gene: 10. This CDR3 is 16 amino acids long. The CDR3 bases are TGTGCCAGCAGTTCGGGGGAGCGGGGGAGGGCAGATACGCAGTATTTT. Its translation: CASSSGERGRADTQYF.

The V and J genes are TRBV5-3 and TRBJ1-2; 10 bases line up with TRBD1. TRBV5-3 falls under the ORF class, with uncertain function. The CDR3 loop spans 15 amino acids. Trimming took 5 bases from V and 6 from J; bases not matched to a gene: 10. The CDR3 bases are TGTGCCAGAAGTTTCCGGGACAGGGGTCAGAATGGCTACACCTTC. It yields the protein CARSFRDRGQNGYTF.

In its sample, this clone was seen a few times. The rearrangement joins TRBV10-3 to TRBJ1-3; TRBD1 is a possible D gene (5 bases). The CDR3 runs 15 residues. Trimming stripped 8 bases from V and 1 base from J, with 15 bases between. Germline values: CDR1 ENHRY, CDR2 SYGVKD. CDR3 protein: CAILRTRGSGNTIYF. The CDR3 DNA reads as TGTGCCATCTTACGAACAAGGGGATCTGGAAACACCATATATTTT.

This clone was detected once. J is TRBJ2-4 and V is TRBV28, with 7 bases that match TRBD1. Trimming cost V 7 bases and J 0 bases; bases outside gene matches: 9. The CDR3 length is 16 residues. Germline CDR1 is MDHEN and CDR2 is SYDVKM. The CDR3 nucleotides are TGTGCCAGCACCCCGGGACAGAAATTAGCCAAAAACATTCAGTACTTC. Its protein product is CASTPGQKLAKNIQYF.

The CDR3 sequence: CASSPTSMTVETQYF. In DNA form, the CDR3 reads TGTGCCAGCAGCCCGACTAGCATGACGGTGGAGACCCAGTACTTC. The rearrangement links TRBV9 to TRBJ2-5; 7 nucleotides match TRBD2. CDR1 is SGDLS, CDR2 YYNGEE, per germline. The CDR3 loop spans 15 amino acids. The V segment lost 4 bases and the J segment 5 bases; nucleotides outside the gene matches: 11.

V usage is TRBV12-5 and J usage is TRBJ1-2, with TRBD1 as a possible D gene (5 bases). This CDR3 region has 19 residues. Per the germline V gene, CDR1 is LGHNT and CDR2 is FRNRAP. Trimming cost V 1 base and J 1 base, with 22 bases left between them. CDR3 nucleotide sequence: TGTGCTAGTGGTTTGGAGTCCGGGACGGGAGCCGACTTTAACTATGGCTACACCTTC. It translates to CASGLESGTGADFNYGYTF.

The CDR3 DNA is TGTGCCAGCAGCTTATACGGGACAGGGGGCAACGAGCAGTACTTC. This translates into CASSLYGTGGNEQYF. V is TRBV7-2 and J is TRBJ2-7; 12 bases fit TRBD1. J gave up 5 bases and V 2 bases, and 4 bases lay outside the gene matches. This CDR3 has 15 amino acids. Per germline, CDR1 SGHTA and CDR2 FQGNSA.

The gene calls are TRBV19 and TRBJ2-2, with 8 bases lining up with TRBD2. V lost 3 bases, J lost 6 bases, and 3 bases stayed unmatched. The germline CDR1 and CDR2 sequences are LNHDA and SQIVND (reference sequence). This CDR3 is 14 amino acids long. CDR3 protein: CASSIRGGPGELFF. CDR3 in DNA: TGTGCCAGTAGTATTCGGGGGGGCCCCGGGGAGCTGTTTTTT.

V gene TRBV11-1 combines with J gene TRBJ2-2; unclear D gene. CDR1 is SGHAT and CDR2 is FQDESV in the germline V gene (reference sequence). CDR3 size: 16 residues. V gave up 4 bases and J gave up 5 bases, with 17 bases separating them. The DNA for the CDR3 is TGTGCCAGCAGCTCGCATACCCGGGTCTCAACCGGGGAGCTGTTTTTT. This gives the protein CASSSHTRVSTGELFF.

This clone was observed once. The chain has TRBV5-1 and TRBJ1-2, with 7 nucleotides matching TRBD1. The V gene end was trimmed by 4 bases and the J gene end by 3 bases; junction bases not matched to a gene: 18. CDR1 is SGHRS, CDR2 YFSETQ, per germline. CDR3 length: 18 amino acids. The CDR3 coding sequence is TGCGCCAGCAGCACCAGTCCCGGGACAGCAAATTTACACTATGGCTACACCTTC. Amino acids: CASSTSPGTANLHYGYTF. The full variable domain, in which reference TRBV5-1 and TRBJ1-2 provide the parts outside the CDR3, is KAGVTQTPRYLIKTRGQQVTLSCSPISGHRSVSWYQQTPGQGLQFLFEYFSETQRNKGNFPGRFSGRQFSNSRSEMNVSTLELGDSALYLCASSTSPGTANLHYGYTFGSGTRLTVV.

CDR3 nucleotide sequence: TGCGCCAGCAAAGGACTAGCGGGGAACACCGGGGAGCTGTTTTTT. It codes for CASKGLAGNTGELFF. The chain combines TRBV5-1 with TRBJ2-2; 11 bases are a match to TRBD2. Per germline, CDR1 SGHRS and CDR2 YFSETQ. There are 15 residues in the CDR3. V shed 6 bases, J shed 1 base, and the junction held 2 bases outside the gene matches.

This clone occurred a few times. The gene calls are TRBV20-1 and TRBJ1-2; D uncertain. Trimming shortened V by 5 bases and J by 6 bases, and 10 bases separated the two germline ends. The CDR3 spans 11 residues. In germline, CDR1 is DFQATT, CDR2 SNEGSKA (reference sequence). This CDR3 reads CSAGRGNGYTF. In DNA, the CDR3 is TGCAGTGCTGGTCGAGGAAATGGCTACACCTTC.